Each of the 32 T cell receptor beta chains below was sequenced from the same sample in a study of blood T cells in healthy people across ages. A second PCR, run for about 7 to 12 cycles, used a sample-barcoded 5' primer plus a J-beta primer mix. TCRdb reprocessed the 5' RACE reads with MiXCR, giving one entry per CDR3 protein. The sample includes hundreds of thousands of distinct CDR3 sequences, 40% to 50% seen only once; the top ten take about 19%. The sequenced sample consisted of blood. The source is a man aged 55 to 70 in good health.

CDR3 coding DNA: TGTGCCTGGAGTGTGGGACAGGTCGATACGCAGTATTTT. As protein: CAWSVGQVDTQYF. The chain employs TRBV30 and TRBJ2-3; 8 bases match TRBD1. The V gene end was trimmed by 0 bases and the J gene end by 6 bases; junction bases not matched to a gene: 2. CDR1 is GTSNPN, CDR2 SVGIG, per germline (reference sequence). The CDR3 is 13 amino acids.

V and J are TRBV7-2 and TRBJ2-5; the match to TRBD2 covers 8 bases. Germline trimming cut 4 bases from V and 5 bases from J; bases unmatched to any gene: 15. The germline V gene has CDR1 SGHTA and CDR2 FQGNSA. The CDR3 contains 17 residues. CDR3 nucleotide sequence: TGTGCCAGCAGCTCCACCTCTCTCGGTAGCGGGGAGGAGACCCAGTACTTC. Amino acid sequence: CASSSTSLGSGEETQYF.

Points on this clonotype: Given a much more abundant clone one base away, this may be a read error. The genes are TRBV6-1 and TRBJ2-1; 10 bases are a match to TRBD1. Germline CDR1 is MNHNS and CDR2 is SASEGT. This CDR3 has 17 amino acids. V trimming: 6 bases; J trimming: 10 bases; junction bases outside the gene matches: 18. The CDR3 protein is CASRGINRDRGIYEQFF. The CDR3, as DNA: TGTGCCAGCAGGGGGATAAATAGGGACAGGGGTATCTACGAGCAGTTCTTC.

Concerning this clonotype: This may arise from a read error, as a much more abundant clone is one base away. This chain uses TRBV7-2 with TRBJ2-5; 8 bases line up with TRBD1. Trimming removed 5 bases from V and 0 bases from J; junction bases left unmatched: 2. The CDR3 loop spans 14 amino acids. Germline loops: CDR1 SGHTA, CDR2 FQGNSA. This CDR3 is CASSRDRYQETQYF. The CDR3 DNA reads as TGTGCCAGCAGCCGGGACAGGTACCAAGAGACCCAGTACTTC.

This chain joins TRBV20-1 and TRBJ1-6; 7 bases fit TRBD1. V trimming: 6 bases; J trimming: 9 bases; junction bases outside the gene matches: 11. The CDR3 totals 14 residues. In germline, CDR1 is DFQATT, CDR2 SNEGSKA (reference sequence). DNA for the CDR3: TGCAGTGCCAGACAGGGCGGGTATGGTTCACCCCTCCACTTT. Its translation: CSARQGGYGSPLHF.

The chain has TRBV7-8 and TRBJ2-3; TRBD2 matches 9 bases. The CDR3 runs 15 residues. In germline, CDR1 is SGHVS, CDR2 FQNEAQ. The V gene end was trimmed by 8 bases and the J gene end by 10 bases; junction bases not matched to a gene: 16. The chain's CDR3 is CASGSLAGPQLSQYF. CDR3 DNA: TGTGCCAGCGGCTCCCTAGCGGGACCCCAACTCTCGCAGTATTTT.

The chain couples TRBV6-1 to TRBJ1-2, with a possible D match to TRBD1 (6 bases). Trimming took 6 bases from V and 3 from J, leaving 20 bases between them. The V gene's germline CDR1 is MNHNS and CDR2 SASEGT. This CDR3 has 16 residues. Written as DNA, the CDR3 is TGTGCCAGCAGGGGACACGAGCCATACAACTACTATGGCTACACCTTC. Protein sequence: CASRGHEPYNYYGYTF.

This sequence joins TRBV20-1 and TRBJ1-4; the D gene is possibly TRBD1 (6 bases). The germline V gene has CDR1 DFQATT and CDR2 SNEGSKA (reference sequence). The CDR3 is 14 amino acids. The ends were cut back, 6 bases at V and 4 bases at J, with 15 bases in the middle. CDR3: CSALISGVNEKLFF. As DNA, the CDR3 is TGCAGTGCCCTGATTTCAGGGGTTAATGAAAAACTGTTTTTT.

This clonotype turned up a few times. The chain joins TRBV7-2 to TRBJ1-2; 8 nucleotides match TRBD1. J was trimmed by 8 bases and V by 0 bases; bases with no gene match: 11. The CDR3 length is 16 residues. Germline lookup yields CDR1 SGHTA and CDR2 FQGNSA. DNA of the CDR3: TGTGCCAGCAGCTTAGCTGAACTGACAGGGGTTGGGGGCTACACCTTC. Its protein product is CASSLAELTGVGGYTF.

V is TRBV5-1 and J is TRBJ1-6; tentative D call: TRBD1 (5 bases). The CDR3 runs 15 residues. Germline CDR1 SGHRS, CDR2 YFSETQ. V was cut by 0 bases and J by 9 bases, with 13 bases left in between. The CDR3 here is CASSLVGQGSSPLHF. CDR3 nucleotide sequence: TGCGCCAGCAGCTTGGTTGGTCAGGGAAGTTCACCCCTCCACTTT.

A word on this clonotype: Compared with germline, one end of the junction differs, possibly owing to a read error. This sequence joins TRBV7-9 and TRBJ2-3; 11 bases are shared with TRBD2. The CDR3 totals 18 residues. Germline V gene data show CDR1 as SEHNR and CDR2 as FQNEAQ (reference sequence). This chain's CDR3 is CASSPSLAGGGSRDTQYF. The CDR3 DNA follows: TGTGCCAGCAGCCCATCGTTAGCGGGGGGGGGTAGCAGAGATACGCAGTATTTT.

This clonotype has a single count. V usage is TRBV6-6 and J usage is TRBJ1-6, with 7 positions matching TRBD1. Germline lookup yields CDR1 MNHNY and CDR2 SVGAGI (reference sequence). V lost 4 bases and J lost 5; bases outside the gene matches: 2. CDR3 length equals 14 residues. CDR3 coding DNA: TGTGCCAGCAGTTCCGACAGGGATAATTCACCCCTCCACTTT. Encoded protein: CASSSDRDNSPLHF.

This clonotype came up a few times. CDR3: CASRPVGGGWTGGSNEQYF. CDR3 coding DNA: TGTGCCAGCAGGCCAGTGGGGGGAGGATGGACAGGGGGCTCGAACGAGCAGTACTTC. The chain uses TRBV6-1 and TRBJ2-7, with 11 bases identical to TRBD1. After removal of 6 bases from V and 5 bases from J, the junction contained 21 bases not matched to a gene. This CDR3 is built from 19 residues. Germline CDR1 is MNHNS and CDR2 is SASEGT.

This clonotype was seen a handful of times. The V and J genes are TRBV5-6 and TRBJ2-5; D unclear. The J call is uncertain, as TRBJ2-7 better fits the DNA end. This CDR3 has 11 residues. Germline V CDR1 and CDR2: SGHDT, YYEEEE. CDR3: CASSSTNEQYF. DNA of the CDR3: TGTGCCAGCAGCTCCACTAACGAGCAGTACTTC.

This clonotype was seen ten or more times. This chain joins TRBV10-3 and TRBJ1-2; D uncertain. CDR1 ENHRY and CDR2 SYGVKD come from the germline V gene. There are 13 residues in the CDR3. The germline V and J ends were trimmed by 10 bases and 0 bases, with 12 bases remaining between them. CDR3 loop: CATKTEANYGYTF. The CDR3, as DNA: TGTGCCACGAAAACAGAAGCTAACTATGGCTACACCTTC.

This clonotype appeared a few times. The chain employs TRBV20-1 and TRBJ2-5; D tentatively reads TRBD1 or TRBD2 (6 bases each). CDR3 length equals 17 residues. Germline V gene lookup returns CDR1 DFQATT and CDR2 SNEGSKA (reference sequence). V lost 0 bases and J lost 3, with 20 bases in between. The DNA of the CDR3 is TGCAGTGCTAGAGATCAGTCACGGAGGGGGAGAAAAGAGACCCAGTACTTC. Protein product: CSARDQSRRGRKETQYF.

The gene calls are TRBV24-1 and TRBJ2-3, with TRBD2 as a possible D gene (5 bases). CDR3 length: 17 amino acids. CDR1 KGHDR and CDR2 SFDVKD come from the germline V gene. The V and J ends lost 4 bases and 1 base respectively, with 17 bases between them. The CDR3 loop is CATSEPRAGGGTDTQYF. In DNA, the CDR3 is TGTGCCACCAGTGAACCCCGGGCGGGTGGTGGCACAGATACGCAGTATTTT.

This sequence joins TRBV12-3 or TRBV12-4 and TRBJ2-3; 7 bases are shared with TRBD2. With V trimmed by 5 bases and J by 2 bases, 10 bases remained unmatched. The CDR3 has 16 amino acids. The CDR3, as DNA: TGTGCCAGCAGTCCCCAGGGCGCGGGGGTCACAGATACGCAGTATTTT. Translated, it gives CASSPQGAGVTDTQYF.

The DNA for the CDR3 is TGTGCCAGCAGCTTAGTCAGGGTCACCGGGGAGCTGTTTTTT. It yields the protein CASSLVRVTGELFF. V usage is TRBV7-8 and J usage is TRBJ2-2; a possible D gene is TRBD1 (5 bases). Trimming shortened V by 1 base and J by 4 bases, and 7 bases separated the two germline ends. In germline, CDR1 is SGHVS, CDR2 FQNEAQ. This CDR3 region has 14 residues.

This clonotype came up once. J is TRBJ1-1 and V is TRBV20-1; D might be TRBD1 (5 bases). Germline-derived CDR1 and CDR2 are DFQATT and SNEGSKA (reference sequence). This CDR3 is 14 amino acids long. V gave up 4 bases and J gave up 0 bases, with 12 bases separating them. Here the CDR3 reads CSAIQTALNTEAFF. CDR3 DNA sequence: TGCAGTGCTATTCAGACAGCCCTGAACACTGAAGCTTTCTTT.

The rearrangement joins TRBV5-1 to TRBJ2-5, with 7 bases that match TRBD1. V was clipped by 0 bases and J by 2 bases; unmatched bases: 7. The CDR3 runs to 16 residues. Germline assignment: CDR1 SGHRS and CDR2 YFSETQ. The DNA of the CDR3 is TGCGCCAGCAGCTTGGGAGCATCGGGACAGCAAGAGACCCAGTACTTC. Translated, it gives CASSLGASGQQETQYF.

This clonotype was detected a few times. The V and J genes are TRBV7-6 and TRBJ2-5; 15 bases map to TRBD2. The CDR3 sequence is 16 residues long. With 5 bases clipped from V and 4 bases from J, the junction kept 5 bases outside the gene matches. The V gene's germline CDR1 is SGHVS and CDR2 FNYEAQ. This CDR3 reads CASSLGLAGGRETQYF. The CDR3 coding sequence is TGTGCCAGCAGCCTGGGACTAGCGGGGGGCAGAGAGACCCAGTACTTC.

The rearrangement links TRBV7-2 to TRBJ2-3; 7 positions agree with TRBD1. The V gene's germline CDR1 is SGHTA and CDR2 FQGNSA. The V and J ends lost 5 bases and 0 bases, in that order; junction bases with no gene match: 8. There are 16 residues in the CDR3. DNA of the CDR3: TGTGCCAGCAGCCCCTACAGGGGCCCTAGCACAGATACGCAGTATTTT. Translating it yields CASSPYRGPSTDTQYF.

The J gene is TRBJ2-3, the V gene TRBV18; no definite D call. Deletions cut 3 bases from V and 3 bases from J, with 13 bases between. Germline lookup yields CDR1 KGHSH and CDR2 LQKENI. CDR3 length equals 15 residues. CDR3: CASSPFRSETDTQYF. The CDR3 nucleotides are TGTGCCAGCTCACCGTTCCGGAGCGAGACAGATACGCAGTATTTT.

This clonotype was seen ten or more times. This chain uses TRBV10-3 with TRBJ2-7; D is unclear. The CDR3 is 12 amino acids. Germline CDR1 reads ENHRY; CDR2 reads SYGVKD. The V end lost 1 base, the J end lost 3 bases, and 4 bases lay between the germline ends. This CDR3 reads CAISEYFYEQYF. The CDR3 DNA follows: TGTGCCATCAGTGAGTACTTCTACGAGCAGTACTTC.

This sequence joins TRBV28 and TRBJ1-2; D is ambiguous. This CDR3 has 17 residues. Germline V lookup: CDR1 MDHEN, CDR2 SYDVKM. V gave up 2 bases and J gave up 6 bases, with 22 bases separating them. For the CDR3, the DNA is TGTGCCAGCAGTTTAGATTCGACGGGCGGCAGACTGGATGGCTACACCTTC. It codes for CASSLDSTGGRLDGYTF.

The rearrangement links TRBV7-9 to TRBJ1-2, with no clear D. CDR1 is SEHNR and CDR2 is FQNEAQ in the germline V gene (reference sequence). The CDR3 is 14 amino acids. Trimming took 0 bases from V and 5 from J, leaving 10 bases between them. The DNA for the CDR3 is TGTGCCAGCAGCTTAGCGGCCCAGGATTATGGCTACACCTTC. It specifies CASSLAAQDYGYTF.

This rearrangement joins TRBV7-9 to TRBJ2-2; either TRBD1 or TRBD2 may supply D (5 bases each). Germline V gene sequence: CDR1 SEHNR, CDR2 FQNEAQ (reference sequence). Trimming took 2 bases from V and 3 from J, leaving 7 bases between them. The CDR3 extends over 14 amino acids. CDR3 loop: CASSLRGDTGELFF. As DNA, the CDR3 is TGTGCCAGCAGCTTAAGGGGAGACACCGGGGAGCTGTTTTTT.

This clonotype turned up a few times. The rearrangement links TRBV12-3 or TRBV12-4 to TRBJ2-5, with a tentative D call TRBD1 (6 bases). The CDR3 is 14 amino acids. Trimming pared 6 bases from V and 5 bases from J, leaving 16 bases between. CDR3 region: CASSWDISRETQYF. For the CDR3, the DNA is TGTGCCAGCAGCTGGGACATCTCGCGGGAGACCCAGTACTTC.

The chain joins TRBV2 to TRBJ2-1; the D call may be TRBD1 or TRBD2 (5 bases each). Germline values: CDR1 SNHLY, CDR2 FYNNEI. CDR3 length equals 14 residues. V was shortened by 3 bases and J by 11 bases, with 17 bases between the two germline ends. CDR3 in amino acids: CASSDGGNLRKQFF. The CDR3 nucleotides read TGTGCCAGCAGTGATGGGGGAAACTTGAGGAAGCAGTTCTTC.

This clonotype was counted between two and nine times. The chain has TRBV7-9 and TRBJ1-1; a weak D match, TRBD1 (5 bases). Looked up from germline, CDR1 is SEHNR and CDR2 is FQNEAQ (reference sequence). The germline V and J ends were trimmed by 2 bases and 11 bases, with 12 bases remaining between them. This CDR3 region has 12 residues. The CDR3 loop is CASSLLGTGAFF. The CDR3 nucleotides read TGTGCCAGCAGCTTATTGGGGACGGGTGCTTTCTTT.

There are a few counts of this clonotype. J is TRBJ2-1 and V is TRBV5-1; 8 bases align to TRBD1. The CDR3 loop spans 15 amino acids. Germline CDR1 reads SGHRS; CDR2 reads YFSETQ. With V trimmed by 4 bases and J by 6 bases, 9 bases remained unmatched. The CDR3 spells CASSAGTGRGNEQFF. The CDR3 nucleotides read TGCGCCAGCAGCGCTGGGACAGGAAGAGGCAATGAGCAGTTCTTC.